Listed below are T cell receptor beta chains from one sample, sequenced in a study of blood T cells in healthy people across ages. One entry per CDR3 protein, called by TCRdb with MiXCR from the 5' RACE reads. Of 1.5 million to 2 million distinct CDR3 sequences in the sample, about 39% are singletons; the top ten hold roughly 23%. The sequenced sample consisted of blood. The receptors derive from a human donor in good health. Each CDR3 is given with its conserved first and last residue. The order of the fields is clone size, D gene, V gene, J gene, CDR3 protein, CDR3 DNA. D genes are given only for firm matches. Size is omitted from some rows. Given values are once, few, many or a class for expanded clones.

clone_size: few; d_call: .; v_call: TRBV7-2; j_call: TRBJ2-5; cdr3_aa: CASSLTRAGRQETQYF; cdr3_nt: TGTGCCAGCAGCTTAACGAGGGCTGGGAGACAAGAGACCCAGTACTTC
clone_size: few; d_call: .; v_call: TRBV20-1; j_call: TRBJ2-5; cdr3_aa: CSASRADQETQYF; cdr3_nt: TGCAGTGCTAGTAGGGCGGATCAAGAGACCCAGTACTTC
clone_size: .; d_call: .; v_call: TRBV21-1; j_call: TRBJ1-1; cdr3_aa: CASSKVPNTEAFF; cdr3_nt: TGTGCCAGCAGCAAGGTTCCGAACACTGAAGCTTTCTTT
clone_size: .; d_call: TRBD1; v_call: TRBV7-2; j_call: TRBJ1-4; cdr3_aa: CASSLFGDSNEKLFF; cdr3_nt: TGCGCCAGCAGCTTATTTGGGGACAGCAATGAAAAACTGTTTTTT
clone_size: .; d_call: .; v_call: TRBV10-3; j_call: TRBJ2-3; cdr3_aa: CAISGGGASTDTQYF; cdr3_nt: TGTGCCATCAGTGGAGGGGGTGCTAGCACAGATACGCAGTATTTT
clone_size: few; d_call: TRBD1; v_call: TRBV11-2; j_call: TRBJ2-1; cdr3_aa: CASSLQQGRVGNEQFF; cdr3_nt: TGTGCCAGCAGCTTGCAACAGGGGAGAGTTGGAAATGAGCAGTTCTTC
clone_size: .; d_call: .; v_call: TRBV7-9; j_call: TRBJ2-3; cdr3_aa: CASSPEGAGDTQYF; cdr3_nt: TGTGCCAGCAGTCCCGAAGGGGCGGGAGATACGCAGTATTTT
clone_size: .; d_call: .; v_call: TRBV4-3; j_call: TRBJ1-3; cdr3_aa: CASSQDPVVSGNTIYF; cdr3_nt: TGCGCCAGCAGCCAAGATCCTGTGGTCTCTGGAAACACCATATATTTT
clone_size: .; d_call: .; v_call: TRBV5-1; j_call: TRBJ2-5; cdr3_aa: CASTTGMVEETQYF; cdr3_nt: TGCGCCAGCACAACAGGGATGGTGGAAGAGACCCAGTACTTC
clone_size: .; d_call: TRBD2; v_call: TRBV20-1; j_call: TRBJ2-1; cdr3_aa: CSATIAGGPEEQFF; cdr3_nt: TGCAGTGCTACCATAGCGGGGGGGCCGGAGGAGCAGTTCTTC
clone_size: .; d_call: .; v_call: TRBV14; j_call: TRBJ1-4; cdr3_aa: CASSQDLGDGEKLFF; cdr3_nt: TGTGCCAGCAGCCAAGATCTAGGAGACGGTGAAAAACTGTTTTTT
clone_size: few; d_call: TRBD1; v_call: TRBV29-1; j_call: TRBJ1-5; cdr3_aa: CSVGQGMGQPQHF; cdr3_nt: TGCAGCGTTGGACAGGGGATGGGGCAGCCCCAGCATTTT
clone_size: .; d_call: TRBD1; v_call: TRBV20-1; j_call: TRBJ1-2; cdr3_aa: CGSRDRGIYGYTF; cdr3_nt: TGCGGGTCCAGGGACAGGGGAATCTATGGCTACACCTTC
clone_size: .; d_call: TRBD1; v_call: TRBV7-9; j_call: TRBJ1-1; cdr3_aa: CASSSSTGGRDTEAFF; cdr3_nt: TGTGCCAGCAGCTCATCGACAGGGGGTAGGGACACTGAAGCTTTCTTT
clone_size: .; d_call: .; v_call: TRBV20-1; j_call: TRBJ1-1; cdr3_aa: CSARDAVAPNTEAFF; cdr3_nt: TGCAGTGCTAGAGATGCTGTGGCTCCGAACACTGAAGCTTTCTTT
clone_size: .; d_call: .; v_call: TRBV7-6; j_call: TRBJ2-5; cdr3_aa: CAGADREQETQYF; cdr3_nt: TGTGCCGGCGCCGACCGGGAGCAAGAGACCCAGTACTTC
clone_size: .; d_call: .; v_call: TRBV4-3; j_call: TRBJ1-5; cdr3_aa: CASSQEEGFPQSIGQPQHF; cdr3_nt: TGCGCCAGCAGCCAAGAAGAGGGCTTTCCGCAGTCTATCGGTCAGCCCCAGCATTTT
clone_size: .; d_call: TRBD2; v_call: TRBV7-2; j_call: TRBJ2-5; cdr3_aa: CASTERGGKETQYF; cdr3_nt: TGTGCCAGCACCGAGCGGGGGGGTAAAGAGACCCAGTACTTC
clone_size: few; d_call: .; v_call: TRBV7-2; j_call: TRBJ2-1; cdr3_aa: CASSPRYGATNEQFF; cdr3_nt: TGTGCCAGCAGCCCCCGTTATGGGGCTACTAATGAGCAGTTCTTC
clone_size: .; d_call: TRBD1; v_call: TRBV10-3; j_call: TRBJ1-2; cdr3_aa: CAISESLRGRGYGYTF; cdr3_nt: TGTGCCATCAGTGAGTCTCTCAGGGGGCGAGGCTATGGCTACACCTTC
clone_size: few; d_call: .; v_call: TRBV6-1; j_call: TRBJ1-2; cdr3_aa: CASSESRQLPYGYTF; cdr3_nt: TGTGCCAGCAGTGAATCGAGACAGCTCCCCTATGGCTACACCTTC
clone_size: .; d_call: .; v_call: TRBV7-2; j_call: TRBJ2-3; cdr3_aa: CASSLGVYITDTQYF; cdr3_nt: TGTGCCAGCAGCTTGGGGGTATACATCACAGATACGCAGTATTTT
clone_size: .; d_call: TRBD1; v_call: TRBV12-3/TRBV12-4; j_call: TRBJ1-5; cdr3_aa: CASSVGGTAYTQPQHF; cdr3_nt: TGTGCCAGCAGCGTAGGGGGGACAGCTTACACTCAGCCCCAGCATTTT
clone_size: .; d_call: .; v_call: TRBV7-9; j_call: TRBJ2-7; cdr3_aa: CASSHRDFYWGQYF; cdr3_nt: TGTGCCAGCAGCCACCGGGACTTCTACTGGGGGCAGTACTTC
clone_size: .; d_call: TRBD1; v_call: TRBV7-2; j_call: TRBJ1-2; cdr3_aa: CASTQGQGAGYTF; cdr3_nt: TGTGCCAGCACCCAGGGACAGGGGGCTGGCTACACCTTC
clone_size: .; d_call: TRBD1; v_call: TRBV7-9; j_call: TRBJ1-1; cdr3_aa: CASRSGVGQGKNTEAFF; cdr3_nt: TGTGCCAGCAGGTCCGGCGTGGGACAGGGTAAGAACACTGAAGCTTTCTTT
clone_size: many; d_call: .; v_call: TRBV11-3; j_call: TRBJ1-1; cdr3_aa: CASSLGRANTEAFF; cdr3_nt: TGTGCCAGCAGCTTAGGCAGGGCGAACACTGAAGCTTTCTTT
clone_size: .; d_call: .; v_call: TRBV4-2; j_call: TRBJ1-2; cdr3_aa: CASSQATADNYGYTF; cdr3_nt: TGTGCCAGCAGCCAAGCGACGGCAGATAACTATGGCTACACCTTC
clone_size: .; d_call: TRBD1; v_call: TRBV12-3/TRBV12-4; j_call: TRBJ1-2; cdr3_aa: CASNAGRGLGYTF; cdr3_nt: TGTGCCAGCAACGCGGGGAGGGGGCTGGGCTACACCTTC
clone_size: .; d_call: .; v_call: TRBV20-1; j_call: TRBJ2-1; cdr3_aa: CSAGDGPLGQFF; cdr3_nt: TGCAGTGCTGGAGACGGCCCTTTAGGGCAGTTCTTC
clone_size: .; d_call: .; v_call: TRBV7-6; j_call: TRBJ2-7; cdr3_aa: CASSLEGWGSDPNEQYF; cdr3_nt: TGTGCCAGCAGCTTAGAGGGGTGGGGTTCAGACCCTAACGAGCAGTACTTC
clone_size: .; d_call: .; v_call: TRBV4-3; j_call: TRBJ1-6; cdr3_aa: CASSRGYRDSPLHF; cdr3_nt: TGCGCCAGCTCCCGGGGGTATCGCGATTCACCCCTCCACTTT
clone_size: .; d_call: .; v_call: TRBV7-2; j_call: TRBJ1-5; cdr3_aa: CASSEQQGLNQPQHF; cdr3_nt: TGTGCCAGCAGCGAGCAGCAGGGGCTCAATCAGCCCCAGCATTTT
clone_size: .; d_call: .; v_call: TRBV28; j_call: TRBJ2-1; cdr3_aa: CATRLGQTYNEQFF; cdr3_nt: TGTGCCACCCGATTGGGCCAGACCTACAATGAGCAGTTCTTC
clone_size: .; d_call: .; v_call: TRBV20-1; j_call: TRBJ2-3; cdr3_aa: CSARPARRADTQYF; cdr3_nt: TGCAGTGCTAGGCCGGCCCGGAGGGCAGATACGCAGTATTTT
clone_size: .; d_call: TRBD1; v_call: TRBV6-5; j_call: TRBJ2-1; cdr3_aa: CASSRDSPIAYNEQFF; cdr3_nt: TGTGCCAGCAGTAGGGACAGCCCCATCGCCTACAATGAGCAGTTCTTC
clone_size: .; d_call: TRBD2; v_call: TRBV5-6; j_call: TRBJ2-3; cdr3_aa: CASSLVGLAGDTQYF; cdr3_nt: TGTGCCAGCAGCTTGGTCGGACTAGCTGGAGATACGCAGTATTTT
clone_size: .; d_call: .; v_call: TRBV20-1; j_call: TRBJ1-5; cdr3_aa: CSARRQHWGGNQPQHF; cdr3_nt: TGCAGTGCTAGAAGACAACACTGGGGTGGCAATCAGCCCCAGCATTTT
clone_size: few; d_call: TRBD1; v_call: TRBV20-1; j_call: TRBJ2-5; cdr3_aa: CSARVTGTEETQYF; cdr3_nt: TGCAGTGCTAGGGTCACCGGGACAGAAGAGACCCAGTACTTC
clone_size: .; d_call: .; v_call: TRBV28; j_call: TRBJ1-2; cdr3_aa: CASCPRVGDGYTF; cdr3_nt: TGTGCCAGCTGCCCCAGGGTCGGGGATGGCTACACCTTC
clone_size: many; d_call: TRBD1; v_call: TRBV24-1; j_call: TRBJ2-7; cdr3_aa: CATSDPGTGSNEQYF; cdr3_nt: TGTGCCACCAGTGATCCCGGGACAGGGTCCAACGAGCAGTACTTC
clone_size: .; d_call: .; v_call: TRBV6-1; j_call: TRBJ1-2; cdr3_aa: CASRGGGNSLTGYGYTF; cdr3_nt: TGTGCCAGCCGGGGTGGTGGGAACTCCCTCACTGGCTATGGCTACACCTTC